Sequencing of this TCR beta chain was carried out in a study of radiotherapy plus CTLA-4 blockade in lung cancer. Study background: Of the patients, 18% showed objective responses and more than 30% attained disease control.

Produced via immunoSEQ multiplex PCR; TCRdb's table is partial and in-frame only. The sample shows about 87,000 clones, around 90% of them seen only once. V shed 1 base and J shed 0 bases, with 6 bases lying between them. CDR1 is SEHNR, CDR2 FQNEAQ, per germline (reference sequence). There are 14 residues in the CDR3. The clonotype comes from a human donor with non-small cell lung cancer that progressed on radiotherapy plus ipilimumab. The sample consisted of peripheral blood, taken from a patient treated with radiotherapy plus ipilimumab. The V call is TRBV7-9, the J call TRBJ1-1; D is undetermined. The chain's CDR3 is CASSLVTMNTEAFF. The CDR3 bases are TGTGCCAGCAGCTTAGTTACCATGAACACTGAAGCTTTCTTT.